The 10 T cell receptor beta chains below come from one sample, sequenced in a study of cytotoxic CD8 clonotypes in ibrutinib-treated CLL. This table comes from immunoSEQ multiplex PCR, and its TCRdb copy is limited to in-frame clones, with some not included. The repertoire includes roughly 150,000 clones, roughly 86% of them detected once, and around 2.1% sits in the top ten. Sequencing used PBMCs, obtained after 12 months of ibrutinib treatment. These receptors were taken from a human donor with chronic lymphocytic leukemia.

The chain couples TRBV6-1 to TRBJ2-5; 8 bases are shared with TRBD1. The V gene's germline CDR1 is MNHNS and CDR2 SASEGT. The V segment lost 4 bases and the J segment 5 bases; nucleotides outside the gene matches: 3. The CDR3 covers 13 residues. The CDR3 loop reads CASSGRGLETQYF. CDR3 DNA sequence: TGTGCCAGCAGTGGCAGGGGGCTGGAGACCCAGTACTTC.

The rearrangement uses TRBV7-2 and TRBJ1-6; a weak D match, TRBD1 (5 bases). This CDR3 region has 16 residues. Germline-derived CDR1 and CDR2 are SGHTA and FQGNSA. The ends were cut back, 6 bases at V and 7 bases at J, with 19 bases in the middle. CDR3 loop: CASSSTGTRWNSPLHF. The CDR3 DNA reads TGTGCCAGCAGTTCAACCGGGACCCGGTGGAATTCACCCCTCCACTTT. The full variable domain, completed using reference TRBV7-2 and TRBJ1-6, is GAGVSQSPSNKVTEKGKDVELRCDPISGHTALYWYRQSLGQGLEFLIYFQGNSAPDKSGLPSDRFSAERTGGSVSTLTIQRTQQEDSAVYLCASSSTGTRWNSPLHFGNGTRLTVT.

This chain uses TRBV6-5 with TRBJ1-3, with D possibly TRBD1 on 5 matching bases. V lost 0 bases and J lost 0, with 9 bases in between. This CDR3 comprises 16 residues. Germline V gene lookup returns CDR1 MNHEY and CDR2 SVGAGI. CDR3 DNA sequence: TGTGCCAGCAGTTACTCCCATAGGGGCTCTGGAAACACCATATATTTT. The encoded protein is CASSYSHRGSGNTIYF.

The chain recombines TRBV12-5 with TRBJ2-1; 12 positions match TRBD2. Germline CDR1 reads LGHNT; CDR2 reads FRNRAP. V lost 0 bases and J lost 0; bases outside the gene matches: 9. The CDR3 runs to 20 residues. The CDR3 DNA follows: TGTGCTAGTGGTTTGGTACTCCCGACTAGCGGGGGATACTCCTACAATGAGCAGTTCTTC. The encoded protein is CASGLVLPTSGGYSYNEQFF.

This CDR3 is CASSFWNQPQHF. The CDR3 DNA is TGTGCCAGCAGCTTTTGGAATCAGCCCCAGCATTTT. The chain links TRBV7-2 to TRBJ1-5; no clear D gene. The CDR3 has 12 amino acids. CDR1 is SGHTA and CDR2 is FQGNSA in the germline V gene. V shed 3 bases and J shed 4 bases, with 4 bases lying between them.

In DNA form, the CDR3 reads TGTGCCAGCAGTCCCTTTGACGTAGGTGGCTCTTACGAGCAGTACTTC. Its translation is CASSPFDVGGSYEQYF. The rearrangement uses TRBV28 and TRBJ2-7; D remains unclear. V shed 5 bases and J shed 4 bases, with 21 bases lying between them. Germline V CDR1 and CDR2: MDHEN, SYDVKM. CDR3 length: 16 residues.

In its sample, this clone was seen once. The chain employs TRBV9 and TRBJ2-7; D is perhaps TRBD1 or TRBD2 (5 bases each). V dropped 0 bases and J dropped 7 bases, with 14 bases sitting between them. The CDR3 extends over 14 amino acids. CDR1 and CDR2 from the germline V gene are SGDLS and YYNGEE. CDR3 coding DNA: TGTGCCAGCAGCGTAGAGCCAGGGTGGGGGGAGCAGTACTTC. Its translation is CASSVEPGWGEQYF.

In DNA form, the CDR3 reads TGTGCCAGCAGTTTATTCCCCGGGGGATTGAATGAAAAACTGTTTTTT. Its protein product is CASSLFPGGLNEKLFF. The chain links TRBV28 to TRBJ1-4; D is possibly TRBD1 (5 bases). CDR3 length: 16 amino acids. V was shortened by 1 base and J by 5 bases, with 14 bases between the two germline ends. The germline V gene encodes CDR1 MDHEN and CDR2 SYDVKM.

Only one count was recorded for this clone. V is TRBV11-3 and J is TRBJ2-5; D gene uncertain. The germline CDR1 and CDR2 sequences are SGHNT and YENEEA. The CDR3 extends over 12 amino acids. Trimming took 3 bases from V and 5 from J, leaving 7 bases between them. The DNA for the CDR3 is TGTGCCAGCAGCTTTAACTCCGAGACCCAGTACTTC. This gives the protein CASSFNSETQYF.

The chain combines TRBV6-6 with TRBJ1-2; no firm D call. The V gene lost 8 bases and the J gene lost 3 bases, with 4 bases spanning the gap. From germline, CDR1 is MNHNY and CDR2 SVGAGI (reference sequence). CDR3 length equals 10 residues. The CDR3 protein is CASPYYGYTF. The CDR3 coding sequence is TGTGCCAGCCCTTACTATGGCTACACCTTC.